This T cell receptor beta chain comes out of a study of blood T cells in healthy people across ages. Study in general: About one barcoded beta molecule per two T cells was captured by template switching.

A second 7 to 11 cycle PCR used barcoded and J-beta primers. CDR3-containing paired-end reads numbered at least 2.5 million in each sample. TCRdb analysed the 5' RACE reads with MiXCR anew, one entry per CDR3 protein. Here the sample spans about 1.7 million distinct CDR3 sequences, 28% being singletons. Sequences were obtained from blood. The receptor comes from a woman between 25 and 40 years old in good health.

The CDR3 DNA reads as TGTGCCAGCAGCCAAGATGTCCTAGCCGGGGATGAGCAGTTCTTC. Translation gives CASSQDVLAGDEQFF. The rearrangement uses TRBV4-2 and TRBJ2-1, with D possibly matching TRBD2 (5 bases). The CDR3 length is 15 residues. The germline V and J ends were trimmed by 0 bases and 8 bases, with 14 bases remaining between them. CDR1 and CDR2 from the germline V gene are LGHNA and YNFKEQ.